These 21 T cell receptor beta chains share one sample of origin, sequenced in a study of blood T cell repertoires in COVID-19. Produced via immunoSEQ multiplex PCR; TCRdb's table is partial and in-frame only. The data contain approximately 85,000 clones, 80% to 90% of them seen just once; the ten biggest clones take up 27%. The sequencing sample was made of peripheral blood. Every receptor here comes from a man in his forties or fifties with active or convalescent COVID-19.

This chain links TRBV24-1 with TRBJ2-5, with D maybe TRBD2 (6 bases). The CDR3 runs 17 residues. Germline V gene data show CDR1 as KGHDR and CDR2 as SFDVKD. The V and J ends lost 2 bases and 5 bases respectively, with 20 bases between them. CDR3 nucleotides: TGTGCCACCAGTGATTCGCGGGGTGGAGTGGCGGGGGAGACCCAGTACTTC. Its protein product is CATSDSRGGVAGETQYF.

The chain has TRBV3-1 (or the pseudogene TRBV3-2) and TRBJ1-1; D is uncertain. Germline lookup yields CDR1 LGHDT and CDR2 YNNKEL (reference sequence). The CDR3 spans 14 residues. V was cut by 0 bases and J by 4 bases, with 9 bases left in between. The DNA of the CDR3 is TGTGCCAGCAGCCAAGATATTACGGGCACTGAAGCTTTCTTT. Translation: CASSQDITGTEAFF.

V and J are TRBV5-1 and TRBJ2-7; 10 positions match TRBD2. The CDR3 consists of 15 residues. The V gene end was trimmed by 6 bases and the J gene end by 3 bases; junction bases not matched to a gene: 9. Per germline, CDR1 SGHRS and CDR2 YFSETQ. CDR3 residues: CASKPLAGDVYEQYF. The CDR3 DNA is TGCGCCAGCAAACCCCTAGCGGGAGACGTCTACGAGCAGTACTTC.

The CDR3: CASSLDSGTNTGELFF. CDR3 nucleotides: TGTGCCAGCAGCTTAGATTCGGGGACTAACACCGGGGAGCTGTTTTTT. This rearrangement joins TRBV7-8 to TRBJ2-2, with D possibly matching TRBD2 (6 bases). Trimming stripped 1 base from V and 2 bases from J, with 11 bases between. The CDR3 contains 16 residues. Germline CDR1 reads SGHVS; CDR2 reads FQNEAQ. Full variable domain (outside the CDR3, taken from reference TRBV7-8 and TRBJ2-2): GAGVSQSPRYKVAKRGQDVALRCDPISGHVSLFWYQQALGQGPEFLTYFQNEAQLDKSGLPSDRFFAERPEGSVSTLKIQRTQQEDSAVYLCASSLDSGTNTGELFFGEGSRLTVL.

This chain uses TRBV24-1 with TRBJ2-2, with D maybe TRBD1 (6 bases). The CDR3 loop spans 16 amino acids. Per germline, CDR1 KGHDR and CDR2 SFDVKD. Deletions cut 4 bases from V and 6 bases from J, with 17 bases between. The CDR3: CATSDPLQGFPGELFF. The DNA for the CDR3 is TGTGCCACCAGTGACCCCCTACAGGGATTCCCCGGGGAGCTGTTTTTT.

This chain uses TRBV28 with TRBJ1-3; D is uncertain. The CDR3 loop spans 14 amino acids. The germline CDR1 and CDR2 sequences are MDHEN and SYDVKM. The V gene lost 5 bases and the J gene lost 0 bases, with 8 bases spanning the gap. CDR3 residues: CASSEPGSGNTIYF. As DNA, the CDR3 is TGTGCCAGCAGTGAGCCGGGCTCTGGAAACACCATATATTTT.

V is TRBV2 and J is TRBJ1-2; 8 nucleotides line up with TRBD1. The germline gives CDR1 SNHLY, CDR2 FYNNEI. The CDR3 is made up of 15 amino acids. Germline trimming cut 2 bases from V and 4 bases from J; bases unmatched to any gene: 6. In DNA form, the CDR3 reads TGTGCCAGCAGTGAACAGGAAGGACAGGGCTATGGCTACACCTTC. Translation: CASSEQEGQGYGYTF. The full variable domain, in which reference TRBV2 and TRBJ1-2 provide the parts outside the CDR3, is EPEVTQTPSHQVTQMGQEVILRCVPISNHLYFYWYRQILGQKVEFLVSFYNNEISEKSEIFDDQFSVERPDGSNFTLKIRSTKLEDSAMYFCASSEQEGQGYGYTFGSGTRLTVV.

This clone was detected only a few times. The rearrangement joins TRBV2 to TRBJ1-1; weak D call: TRBD1 (5 bases). This CDR3 spans 12 amino acids. CDR1 and CDR2 (germline): SNHLY, FYNNEI. V dropped 5 bases and J dropped 11 bases, with 15 bases sitting between them. The CDR3 loop reads CASSRPSGEAFF. CDR3 DNA: TGTGCCAGCAGTCGGCCCTCGGGGGAGGCTTTCTTT.

The chain uses TRBV2 and TRBJ2-3, with TRBD2 identical over 14 bases. The CDR3 runs 17 residues. V trimming: 7 bases; J trimming: 4 bases; junction bases outside the gene matches: 10. The V gene's germline CDR1 is SNHLY and CDR2 FYNNEI. Here the CDR3 DNA reads TGTGCCAGCACCCGACTAGCGGGGGGGCTAAACTCAGATACGCAGTATTTT. Translating gives CASTRLAGGLNSDTQYF.

The genes are TRBV6-2 or TRBV6-3 and TRBJ1-3; weak D call: TRBD1 (5 bases). CDR1 and CDR2 from the germline V gene are MNHEY and SVGEGT. Trimming took off 0 bases at V and 2 bases at J, with 17 bases between the two ends. The CDR3 consists of 18 residues. CDR3 DNA sequence: TGTGCCAGCAGTTACTCGGTGAAGTCTCGCAGGGCTGGAAACACCATATATTTT. Amino acids: CASSYSVKSRRAGNTIYF.

The chain carries TRBV24-1 and TRBJ2-2, with 8 bases that match TRBD2. CDR3 size: 17 residues. V dropped 4 bases and J dropped 3; count of bases not matched to a gene: 9. Germline V gene data show CDR1 as KGHDR and CDR2 as SFDVKD. CDR3 in amino acids: CATSDPKGAGDTGELFF. In DNA form, the CDR3 reads TGTGCCACCAGTGACCCCAAGGGAGCGGGGGACACCGGGGAGCTGTTTTTT.

This clone was seen repeatedly, ten times or more. The V gene is TRBV10-1, the J gene TRBJ2-3; tentatively, D is TRBD2 (6 bases). Trimming cost V 4 bases and J 2 bases, with 10 bases left between them. The CDR3 is 14 residues long. The germline V gene encodes CDR1 WNHNN and CDR2 SYGVQD (reference sequence). Here the CDR3 reads CASSGTIDTDTQYF. Written as DNA, the CDR3 is TGCGCCAGCAGTGGGACTATCGACACAGATACGCAGTATTTT.

J is TRBJ1-3 and V is TRBV9; 7 positions match TRBD1. This CDR3 is built from 19 residues. V was pared by 1 base and J by 2 bases, with 15 bases of the junction left unmatched. CDR1 is SGDLS, CDR2 YYNGEE, per germline. CDR3 bases: TGTGCCAGCAGCGTACACCCCCACCAGACAGGGAATGCTGGAAACACCATATATTTT. As protein: CASSVHPHQTGNAGNTIYF.

The V call is TRBV7-8, the J call TRBJ1-6; the D gene is possibly TRBD1 (5 bases). The V end was cut by 3 bases, the J end by 7 bases, with 10 bases between. This CDR3 comprises 14 residues. Per germline, CDR1 SGHVS and CDR2 FQNEAQ. CDR3 nucleotide sequence: TGTGCCAGCAGCTTGGGGCCAGCAAATTCACCCCTCCACTTT. Protein sequence: CASSLGPANSPLHF.

V usage is TRBV10-3 and J usage is TRBJ2-3; tentatively, D is TRBD2 (6 bases). Germline loops: CDR1 ENHRY, CDR2 SYGVKD. V lost 11 bases and J lost 2, with 17 bases in between. This CDR3 has 14 residues. The DNA for the CDR3 is TGTGCCTCAGACCCTGGGGGGAACACAGATACGCAGTATTTT. It translates to CASDPGGNTDTQYF.

CDR3 in amino acids: CSASGRLAGNDEQFF. CDR3 bases: TGCAGTGCTAGTGGAAGACTAGCGGGAAACGATGAGCAGTTCTTC. The chain joins TRBV20-1 to TRBJ2-1; 11 bases map to TRBD2. V gave up 3 bases and J gave up 8 bases; unmatched junction bases: 9. The CDR3 is 15 residues long. In germline, CDR1 is DFQATT, CDR2 SNEGSKA (reference sequence).

This chain joins TRBV11-2 and TRBJ1-1; D perhaps matches TRBD1 (6 bases). The CDR3 runs to 13 residues. Trimming left V 3 bases short and J 8 bases short, with 13 bases between. Germline lookup yields CDR1 SGHAT and CDR2 FQNNGV. CDR3 sequence reads: CASSFRQVVEAFF. CDR3 bases: TGTGCCAGCAGCTTTAGACAGGTCGTAGAAGCTTTCTTT.

V usage is TRBV19 and J usage is TRBJ2-3; D is unclear. Germline CDR1 reads LNHDA; CDR2 reads SQIVND (reference sequence). This CDR3 has 14 amino acids. Trimming left V 2 bases short and J 5 bases short, with 11 bases between. The CDR3 DNA reads TGTGCCAGTAGTATAACGAGCGCGCAAGATACGCAGTATTTT. This sequence encodes CASSITSAQDTQYF.

The CDR3 coding sequence is TGTGCCAGCAGCTTGAACGTCGGCAGGGGGCAGGAAAAACTGTTTTTT. This translates into CASSLNVGRGQEKLFF. This rearrangement joins TRBV5-4 to TRBJ1-4; 8 bases are a match to TRBD1. Trimming cost V 1 base and J 8 bases; bases outside gene matches: 10. Germline lookup yields CDR1 SGHNT and CDR2 YYREEE (reference sequence). The CDR3 covers 16 residues.

The V call is TRBV25-1, the J call TRBJ2-5; a weak D match, TRBD2 (7 bases). Germline assignment: CDR1 MGHDK and CDR2 SYGVNS. The CDR3 spans 14 residues. V lost 7 bases and J lost 2, with 14 bases in between. The CDR3 protein is CASTRGGYQETQYF. The CDR3 DNA reads TGTGCCAGCACTAGGGGGGGGTATCAAGAGACCCAGTACTTC. Variable domain in full (rest from reference TRBV25-1 and TRBJ2-5): EADIYQTPRYLVIGTGKKITLECSQTMGHDKMYWYQQDPGMELHLIHYSYGVNSTEKGDLSSESTVSRIRTEHFPLTLESARPSHTSQYLCASTRGGYQETQYFGPGTRLLVL.

V and J are TRBV10-3 and TRBJ2-1, with D perhaps matching TRBD1 (6 bases). In germline, CDR1 is ENHRY, CDR2 SYGVKD. The CDR3 extends over 16 amino acids. Deletions cut 7 bases from V and 0 bases from J, with 16 bases between. This CDR3 reads CAITFRQASSYNEQFF. The CDR3 nucleotides are TGTGCCATCACTTTTCGACAGGCGAGCTCCTACAATGAGCAGTTCTTC.